The clone carrying this T cell receptor (beta chain) was picked up a small number of times. What it binds is unknown. V shed 4 bases, J shed 5 bases, and the junction held 7 bases outside the gene matches. Germline lookup yields CDR1 SGHTA and CDR2 FQGNSA. The CDR3 is 14 amino acids. The entry originates in a study of cytomegalovirus exposure and HLA in healthy donors. In the PCR, 60 Vbeta and 13 Jbeta primers were used. Some clones are missing from TCRdb's copy, which holds only in-frame ones; the method was immunoSEQ multiplex PCR. This table holds under 90,000 clones, about two thirds found once. Study-level results: Per published reports, the classifier diagnosed cytomegalovirus status with high specificity and sensitivity. Associated with HLA alleles at 0.05 false discovery rate in a later analysis were around 15,000 TCR beta sequences. A likely sequencing artifact accounted for one observed cluster of highly shared sequence variants. The number of N-insertions in an Asian-associated ancestry cluster was reportedly below the 666-donor mean in a later analysis.

This TCR derives from a man in his forties in good health and CMV-seropositive. Sample: PBMCs. The chain combines TRBV7-2 with TRBJ1-2, with 7 bases that match TRBD1. The CDR3 reads CASSSTGYSYGYTF. The CDR3 DNA reads as TGTGCCAGCAGCTCGACAGGGTATAGTTATGGCTACACCTTC.